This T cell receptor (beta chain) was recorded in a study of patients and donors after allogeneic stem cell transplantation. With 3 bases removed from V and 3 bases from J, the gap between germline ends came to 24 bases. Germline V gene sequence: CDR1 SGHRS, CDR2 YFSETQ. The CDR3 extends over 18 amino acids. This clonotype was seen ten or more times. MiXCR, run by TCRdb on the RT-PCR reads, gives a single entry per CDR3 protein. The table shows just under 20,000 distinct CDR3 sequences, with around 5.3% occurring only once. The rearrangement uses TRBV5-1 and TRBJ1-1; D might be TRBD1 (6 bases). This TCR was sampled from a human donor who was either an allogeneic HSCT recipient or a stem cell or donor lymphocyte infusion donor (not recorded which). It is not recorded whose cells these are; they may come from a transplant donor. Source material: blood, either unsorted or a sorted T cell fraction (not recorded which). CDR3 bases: TGCGCCAGCAGCTATCCCGAGACAGGAGCAACCGGGGACACTGAAGCTTTCTTT. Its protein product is CASSYPETGATGDTEAFF.